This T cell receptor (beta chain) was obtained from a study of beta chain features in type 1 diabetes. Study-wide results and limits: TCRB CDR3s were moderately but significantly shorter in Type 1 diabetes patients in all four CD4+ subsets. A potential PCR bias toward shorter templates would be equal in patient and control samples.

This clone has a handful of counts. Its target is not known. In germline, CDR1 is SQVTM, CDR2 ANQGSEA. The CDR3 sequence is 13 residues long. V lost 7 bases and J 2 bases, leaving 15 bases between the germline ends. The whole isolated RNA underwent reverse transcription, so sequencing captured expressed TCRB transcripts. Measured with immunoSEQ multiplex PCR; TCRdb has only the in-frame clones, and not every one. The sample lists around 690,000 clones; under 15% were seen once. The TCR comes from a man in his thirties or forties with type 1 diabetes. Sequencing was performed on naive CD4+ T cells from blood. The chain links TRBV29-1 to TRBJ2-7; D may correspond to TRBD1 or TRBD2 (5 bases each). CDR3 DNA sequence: TGCAGCGCCCTGGGGGTGTCCACCTACGAGCAGTACTTC. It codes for CSALGVSTYEQYF.